This passage covers 15 T cell receptor beta chains from one sample sequenced in a study of T cells in localized non-small cell lung cancer. The protocol was immunoSEQ multiplex PCR, while the TCRdb copy is restricted to in-frame clones and leaves out a portion. The repertoire has about 55,000 clones, over 70% of them found once; the top ten carry 17%. The sequencing here drew on peripheral blood mononuclear cells, taken before any cancer treatment. The receptor set was obtained from a man between 40 and 69 years old with stage III lung adenocarcinoma.

V is TRBV19 and J is TRBJ2-7; TRBD1 agrees at 9 bases. CDR1 is LNHDA, CDR2 SQIVND, per germline (reference sequence). CDR3 length: 15 amino acids. Trimming cost V 4 bases and J 6 bases; bases outside gene matches: 10. Here the CDR3 DNA reads TGTGCCAGTAGTAGGGCCTCCGACAGGGGGGCCGAGCAGTACTTC. It is translated as CASSRASDRGAEQYF.

The V gene is TRBV6-5, the J gene TRBJ2-5; no reliable D call. The germline gives CDR1 MNHEY, CDR2 SVGAGI. This CDR3 is 11 amino acids long. V was clipped by 6 bases and J by 3 bases, with 5 bases between them. DNA for the CDR3: TGTGCCAGCAGAGCAGAAGAGACCCAGTACTTC. Translated, it gives CASRAEETQYF.

The rearrangement uses TRBV5-1 and TRBJ2-1; D not resolved. The V end was cut by 2 bases, the J end by 6 bases, with 9 bases between. The CDR3 has 13 amino acids. Germline lookup yields CDR1 SGHRS and CDR2 YFSETQ. CDR3 in DNA: TGCGCCAGCAGCTTTCAAGGGATCAATGAGCAGTTCTTC. Translated: CASSFQGINEQFF.

The rearrangement joins TRBV11-3 to TRBJ2-6, with 8 bases lining up with TRBD1. CDR3 size: 16 residues. V was clipped by 5 bases and J by 2 bases; unmatched bases: 5. CDR1 and CDR2 (germline): SGHNT, YENEEA. The CDR3 region has the DNA TGTGCCAGCAGCGAGGACAGGGCAGCTGGGGCCAACGTCCTGACTTTC. This translates into CASSEDRAAGANVLTF.

This chain uses TRBV7-5 with TRBJ1-1; the table's D gene call, TRBD1, was not cross checked with the DNA. TRBV7-5 is a pseudogene locus. This CDR3 contains 17 residues. For the CDR3, the DNA is TGTGTCAGAAGCCTACCCCGGACAGGGAAAATTTGCACTGAAGCTTTCTTT. It encodes CVRSLPRTGKICTEAFF.

In this sample, this clone turned up once. V gene TRBV27 combines with J gene TRBJ1-6; 9 bases are a match to TRBD1. Germline lookup yields CDR1 MNHEY and CDR2 SMNVEV (reference sequence). There are 14 residues in the CDR3. V was clipped by 3 bases and J by 9 bases; unmatched bases: 3. The chain's CDR3 is CASSLGTGTSPLHF. The CDR3 DNA sequence: TGTGCCAGCAGTTTGGGGACAGGGACTTCACCCCTCCACTTT.

This clone was seen just once. The V gene is TRBV28, the J gene TRBJ1-6; 11 bases match TRBD1. After removal of 6 bases from V and 6 bases from J, the junction contained 7 bases not matched to a gene. CDR1 and CDR2 (germline): MDHEN, SYDVKM. This CDR3 contains 16 residues. The CDR3 sequence is CASSIGTGGFNSPLHF. Here the CDR3 DNA reads TGTGCCAGCAGCATCGGGACAGGGGGTTTTAATTCACCCCTCCACTTT.

This clone was counted between two and nine times. V and J are TRBV5-1 and TRBJ1-4; 9 nucleotides agree with TRBD1. The CDR3 has 15 amino acids. In germline, CDR1 is SGHRS, CDR2 YFSETQ. Trimming took 3 bases from V and 7 from J; bases not matched to a gene: 7. The CDR3 protein is CASSWGTGQAEKLFF. DNA of the CDR3: TGCGCCAGCAGCTGGGGGACAGGGCAAGCTGAAAAACTGTTTTTT.

CDR3 in amino acids: CASSPGQLNTEAFF. The CDR3 nucleotides are TGTGCCAGCAGCCCCGGACAGTTGAACACTGAAGCTTTCTTT. This chain links TRBV7-2 with TRBJ1-1; the D gene is possibly TRBD1 (6 bases). The CDR3 covers 14 residues. V lost 5 bases and J lost 0, with 10 bases in between. Germline V gene sequence: CDR1 SGHTA, CDR2 FQGNSA.

J is TRBJ2-2 and V is TRBV7-9; D is perhaps TRBD1 (5 bases). Trimming took 4 bases from V and 2 from J, leaving 8 bases between them. From germline, CDR1 is SEHNR and CDR2 FQNEAQ (reference sequence). The CDR3 has 14 amino acids. Here the CDR3 DNA reads TGTGCCAGCAGCTCTCGGACAAACACCGGGGAGCTGTTTTTT. Protein: CASSSRTNTGELFF. Full variable domain (remainder filled in from reference TRBV7-9 and TRBJ2-2): DTGVSQNPRHKITKRGQNVTFRCDPISEHNRLYWYRQTLGQGPEFLTYFQNEAQLEKSRLLSDRFSAERPKGSFSTLEIQRTEQGDSAMYLCASSSRTNTGELFFGEGSRLTVL.

V and J are TRBV19 and TRBJ2-7, with a weak D call TRBD1 (5 bases). The CDR3 is made up of 16 amino acids. Germline-derived CDR1 and CDR2 are LNHDA and SQIVND (reference sequence). V lost 5 bases, J lost 2 bases, and 19 bases lay in between. The CDR3 loop is CASSEVGWGPAYEQYF. The CDR3, as DNA: TGTGCCAGTAGTGAGGTTGGGTGGGGCCCTGCCTACGAGCAGTACTTC.

V gene TRBV7-2 combines with J gene TRBJ2-7, with 14 nucleotides matching TRBD2. Germline assignment: CDR1 SGHTA and CDR2 FQGNSA. The junction had 9 bases not matched to a gene; V was cut back by 4 bases and J by 4 bases. The CDR3 covers 17 residues. CDR3 bases: TGTGCCAGCAGCTCTCCGACTAGCGGGGGGGAGAGGTACGAGCAGTACTTC. It yields the protein CASSSPTSGGERYEQYF.

This clone occurred a few times. The chain couples TRBV30 to TRBJ2-5; D is ambiguous. Germline V gives CDR1 GTSNPN, CDR2 SVGIG (reference sequence). The CDR3 extends over 15 amino acids. Trimming cost V 0 bases and J 5 bases, with 16 bases left between them. The CDR3: CAWSVPRVFGETQYF. In DNA, the CDR3 is TGTGCCTGGAGTGTACCTCGCGTTTTTGGGGAGACCCAGTACTTC.

The chain carries TRBV18 and TRBJ2-5; the match to TRBD2 covers 7 bases. CDR1 and CDR2 (germline): KGHSH, LQKENI. Losses at the gene ends were 2 bases for V and 4 bases for J; bases not matched to a gene: 13. There are 17 residues in the CDR3. Here the CDR3 reads CASSPFSGTTGGETQYF. In nucleotides, the CDR3 is TGTGCCAGCTCACCATTCTCCGGGACCACGGGGGGAGAGACCCAGTACTTC.

The rearrangement links TRBV9 to TRBJ1-2; D gene unclear. Germline V gene sequence: CDR1 SGDLS, CDR2 YYNGEE. The CDR3 sequence is 15 residues long. Trimming took 0 bases from V and 7 from J, leaving 16 bases between them. The CDR3: CASSVGEGVILGYTF. DNA of the CDR3: TGTGCCAGCAGCGTAGGGGAGGGCGTTATCCTTGGCTACACCTTC.